This TCR beta chain was documented in a study of tissue T cells after allogeneic stem cell transplantation. The data were produced by immunoSEQ multiplex PCR, yet TCRdb's version contains in-frame clones alone and is incomplete. The table has 15,000 to 20,000 clones, just over 70% seen once. Worth noting for this clone: The antigen remains undetermined. The gene names here belong to mouse. The read terminates 1 residue before the CDR3 end, so the remaining end is supplied by the germline J gene.

Overall study results and limits: Only a limited share of tissue TCRs appeared in blood or spleen. Anatomically similar tissues had similar TCR repertoires within each patient.

Trimming removed 3 bases from V and 0 bases from J, with 8 bases in between. Germline V gene data show CDR1 as NNHNN and CDR2 as SYGAGS (reference sequence). The CDR3 has 14 residues. The sample consisted of spleen. The chain joins TRBV13-2 to TRBJ2-4; unclear D gene. This sequence was found in a female BALB/c mouse in good health. These mice share the MHC haplotype H2-d. The CDR3 sequence: CASGVRRSQNTLYF. CDR3 DNA (partial): TGTGCCAGCGGTGTTCGACGCAGTCAAAACACCTTGTAC.